The next 31 T cell receptor beta chains were all read from a single sample in a study of blood T cells in healthy people across ages (dated by TCRdb to between 2014 and 2017). Library preparation employed 5' RACE. Sequencer: Illumina HiSeq 2500. A second PCR of roughly 7 to 11 cycles was run with a J-beta primer mix and a sample-barcoded 5' primer. TCRdb trimmed the raw reads at Q25, called clones with MiXCR and kept productive beta chains. Rows with a matching CDR3 protein are joined into one entry that keeps the most common DNA and genes. This sample holds 800,000 to 950,000 distinct CDR3 sequences; roughly 29% were observed only once. The ten largest clones capture around 9.6% of the sample. The sample was also reused in another study, on T cells of mothers and their children.

The sequenced sample consisted of blood. Receptors were obtained from a woman in her thirties or forties in good health.

The chain uses TRBV5-1 and TRBJ2-2; 9 nucleotides agree with TRBD1. The CDR3 length is 15 residues. Germline assignment: CDR1 SGHRS and CDR2 YFSETQ. J gave up 3 bases and V 0 bases, and 0 bases lay outside the gene matches. CDR3 in amino acids: CASSLGTGDTGELFF. The CDR3 coding sequence is TGCGCCAGCAGCTTGGGGACAGGGGACACCGGGGAGCTGTTTTTT.

The chain links TRBV5-6 to TRBJ2-1, with 7 bases identical to TRBD2. Germline values: CDR1 SGHDT, CDR2 YYEEEE. The CDR3 spans 14 residues. V gave up 0 bases and J gave up 15 bases; unmatched junction bases: 12. The CDR3 region has the DNA TGTGCCAGCAGCTTGGAAGCCTCGGGGAGGGCTGTGTTCTTC. Its protein is CASSLEASGRAVFF.

This clonotype was counted at least ten times. The V and J genes are TRBV29-1 and TRBJ2-2; no firm D call. Looked up from germline, CDR1 is SQVTM and CDR2 is ANQGSEA. Trimming removed 6 bases from V and 4 bases from J, with 6 bases in between. The CDR3 spans 11 residues. The DNA of the CDR3 is TGCAGCGTCACCTTCACCGGGGAGCTGTTTTTT. As protein: CSVTFTGELFF.

About this clonotype itself: At one of its ends the junction is not consistent with the germline gene, which may arise from a read error. This sequence joins TRBV27 and TRBJ2-3; D is uncertain. The CDR3 contains 16 residues. Germline V gives CDR1 MNHEY, CDR2 SMNVEV (reference sequence). The CDR3 sequence: CVSSPIDGFSTDTQYF. In DNA form, the CDR3 reads TGTGTCAGCAGTCCCATTGACGGATTTAGCACAGATACGCAGTATTTT.

The CDR3 is CSVDGRTKTQYF. The CDR3 region has the DNA TGCAGCGTCGACGGGCGGACCAAGACCCAGTACTTC. The rearrangement joins TRBV29-1 to TRBJ2-5; D is unresolved. The CDR3 covers 12 residues. Germline CDR1 reads SQVTM; CDR2 reads ANQGSEA. V dropped 6 bases and J dropped 6 bases, with 14 bases sitting between them. The whole variable domain, remainder taken from reference TRBV29-1 and TRBJ2-5, is SAVISQKPSRDICQRGTSLTIQCQVDSQVTMMFWYRQQPGQSLTLIATANQGSEATYESGFVIDKFPISRPNLTFSTLTVSNMSPEDSSIYLCSVDGRTKTQYFGPGTRLLVL.

The chain uses TRBV29-1 and TRBJ2-2; D is ambiguous. V gave up 5 bases and J gave up 1 base, with 8 bases separating them. This CDR3 has 13 amino acids. Germline V lookup: CDR1 SQVTM, CDR2 ANQGSEA. Here the CDR3 reads CSVLTGNTGELFF. The CDR3 DNA is TGCAGCGTTCTAACTGGGAACACCGGGGAGCTGTTTTTT.

This chain uses TRBV28 with TRBJ2-7; 12 nucleotides agree with TRBD1. The CDR3 runs to 18 residues. The V gene's germline CDR1 is MDHEN and CDR2 SYDVKM. V was pared by 7 bases and J by 2 bases, with 15 bases of the junction left unmatched. This CDR3 reads CASTAAGTGGQAAYEQYF. As DNA, the CDR3 is TGTGCCAGCACCGCAGCCGGGACAGGGGGCCAGGCCGCCTACGAGCAGTACTTC.

This rearrangement joins TRBV28 to TRBJ2-1, with TRBD1 identical over 8 bases. V shed 6 bases and J 9 bases; nucleotides not matched to a gene: 13. The length of the CDR3 is 15 residues. The V gene's germline CDR1 is MDHEN and CDR2 SYDVKM. Here the CDR3 DNA reads TGTGCCAGCAGCCCCTGGGCACAGGGGGTCACTGAGCAGTTCTTC. It translates to CASSPWAQGVTEQFF.

This clonotype showed up just a few times. The chain combines TRBV7-2 with TRBJ1-1, with D unclear. The length of the CDR3 is 11 residues. Germline V CDR1 and CDR2: SGHTA, FQGNSA. V was shortened by 10 bases and J by 0 bases, with 6 bases between the two germline ends. The CDR3 region has the DNA TGTGCCACCTCTCTGAACACTGAAGCTTTCTTT. Translated: CATSLNTEAFF.

The chain uses TRBV7-2 and TRBJ2-7; weak D call: TRBD1 (5 bases). Germline CDR1 is SGHTA and CDR2 is FQGNSA. This CDR3 contains 15 residues. The germline V and J ends were trimmed by 7 bases and 0 bases, with 16 bases remaining between them. The CDR3 region is CASTKTAFNSYEQYF. DNA for the CDR3: TGTGCCAGCACCAAGACAGCGTTCAACTCCTACGAGCAGTACTTC.

In its sample, this clonotype was seen many times. This rearrangement joins TRBV6-1 to TRBJ2-6; D gene uncertain. Per germline, CDR1 MNHNS and CDR2 SASEGT. V gave up 4 bases and J gave up 0 bases, with 7 bases separating them. CDR3 length: 15 amino acids. CDR3 protein: CASSARTSGANVLTF. The DNA for the CDR3 is TGTGCCAGCAGTGCCCGGACCTCTGGGGCCAACGTCCTGACTTTC.

This clonotype has a handful of counts. The rearrangement links TRBV9 to TRBJ2-3; 8 bases are shared with TRBD2. The CDR3 loop spans 16 amino acids. Trimming took 1 base from V and 6 from J; bases not matched to a gene: 10. The germline CDR1 and CDR2 sequences are SGDLS and YYNGEE. CDR3 coding DNA: TGTGCCAGCAGCGTAATGGCGGGGGGCCCCGCTGATACGCAGTATTTT. It yields the protein CASSVMAGGPADTQYF.

The sample holds a few counts of this clonotype. This chain uses TRBV27 with TRBJ2-3; 11 bases are shared with TRBD2. The CDR3 sequence is 17 residues long. V gave up 4 bases and J gave up 5 bases; unmatched junction bases: 11. Germline V gene sequence: CDR1 MNHEY, CDR2 SMNVEV (reference sequence). The CDR3 loop reads CASSSPWTSGLGDTQYF. The CDR3, as DNA: TGTGCCAGCAGTTCTCCCTGGACTAGCGGGTTGGGAGATACGCAGTATTTT.

This clonotype was detected only a few times. The chain recombines TRBV6-5 with TRBJ1-2; D is undetermined. This CDR3 is 14 amino acids long. Trimming left V 2 bases short and J 0 bases short, with 7 bases between. Germline assignment: CDR1 MNHEY and CDR2 SVGAGI. The CDR3 DNA reads TGTGCCAGCAGTTACAACAGCGCTAACTATGGCTACACCTTC. This codes for CASSYNSANYGYTF.

The chain carries TRBV7-9 and TRBJ2-5; the match to TRBD1 covers 7 bases. This CDR3 has 14 residues. With V trimmed by 5 bases and J by 4 bases, 7 bases remained unmatched. The V gene's germline CDR1 is SEHNR and CDR2 FQNEAQ (reference sequence). The CDR3: CASSLPTGLETQYF. CDR3 nucleotides: TGTGCCAGCAGCCTCCCGACAGGGCTAGAGACCCAGTACTTC.

V usage is TRBV20-1 and J usage is TRBJ1-5; no clear D. V was clipped by 7 bases and J by 7 bases, with 8 bases between them. CDR1 and CDR2 (germline): DFQATT, SNEGSKA (reference sequence). The CDR3 is 10 amino acids. The CDR3 DNA reads TGCAGTGTCGAGGGCCAGCCCCAGCATTTT. Its protein product is CSVEGQPQHF.

This clonotype has just a few counts. The rearrangement uses TRBV5-1 and TRBJ2-1; 8 bases fit TRBD1. V shed 0 bases, J shed 4 bases, and the junction held 12 bases outside the gene matches. CDR1 SGHRS and CDR2 YFSETQ come from the germline V gene. The CDR3 spans 18 residues. The chain's CDR3 is CASSLEQGGPGTYNEQFF. The CDR3 DNA sequence: TGCGCCAGCAGCTTGGAACAGGGGGGACCCGGGACTTACAATGAGCAGTTCTTC.

This rearrangement joins TRBV6-4 to TRBJ2-3; D unresolved. CDR1 and CDR2 (germline): MRHNA, SNTAGT. The V gene lost 4 bases and the J gene lost 0 bases, with 11 bases spanning the gap. The length of the CDR3 is 15 residues. CDR3 DNA: TGTGCCAGCAGTGTCCTGGGGATTAGCACAGATACGCAGTATTTT. Its translation: CASSVLGISTDTQYF.

Notes on this clonotype: A much larger clonotype is one base distant, so this may be a read error. V and J are TRBV20-1 and TRBJ2-1; D unclear. This CDR3 contains 11 residues. Germline V gene data show CDR1 as DFQATT and CDR2 as SNEGSKA (reference sequence). The DNA for the CDR3 is TGCAATGCTATAGGTTTCAATGAGCAGTTCTTC. Translated, it gives CNAIGFNEQFF.

This clonotype was seen a few times. This rearrangement joins TRBV5-1 to TRBJ2-1, with 11 bases fitting TRBD1. The germline V gene has CDR1 SGHRS and CDR2 YFSETQ. The CDR3 has 19 residues. J lost 0 bases, V lost 0 bases, and 8 bases had no gene match. CDR3 coding DNA: TGCGCCAGCAGCTTGGAAGGACAGGGGGCCTTGAGCTCCTACAATGAGCAGTTCTTC. Protein product: CASSLEGQGALSSYNEQFF.

On this clonotype: This may arise from a read error, as a much more abundant clone is one base away. This rearrangement joins TRBV27 to TRBJ2-5; possible D gene TRBD2, 5 bases. The V gene's germline CDR1 is MNHEY and CDR2 SMNVEV (reference sequence). Trimming removed 5 bases from V and 9 bases from J, with 16 bases in between. This CDR3 comprises 13 residues. The CDR3 DNA reads TGTGCCAGCAGTCCTACCGGCGGGTCACCCCAGTACTTC. As protein: CASSPTGGSPQYF.

This clonotype has just one count. The J gene is TRBJ1-1, the V gene TRBV28; TRBD1 is a possible D gene (5 bases). Germline V gives CDR1 MDHEN, CDR2 SYDVKM. The CDR3 sequence is 17 residues long. V lost 5 bases and J lost 1, with 20 bases in between. CDR3: CASSTRPGLTSNTEAFF. The CDR3, as DNA: TGTGCCAGCAGTACAAGGCCGGGACTGACATCGAACACTGAAGCTTTCTTT.

This clonotype turned up a few times. The CDR3 nucleotides are TGCAGTGCCGCAGACTTTGATGAGCAGTTCTTC. This encodes CSAADFDEQFF. The chain couples TRBV20-1 to TRBJ2-1; D uncertain. CDR3 length: 11 amino acids. Trimming pared 6 bases from V and 8 bases from J, leaving 11 bases between. Germline V gives CDR1 DFQATT, CDR2 SNEGSKA (reference sequence).

This clonotype was detected many times. CDR3 sequence (DNA): TGTGCCAGCAGCTGGGACACTTTCAATGAGCAGTTCTTC. Translation: CASSWDTFNEQFF. This chain links TRBV7-2 with TRBJ2-1; D perhaps matches TRBD1 (6 bases). Per germline, CDR1 SGHTA and CDR2 FQGNSA. V was cut by 4 bases and J by 6 bases, with 10 bases left in between. The CDR3 covers 13 residues.

In its sample, this clonotype was seen many times. CDR3 in amino acids: CASSPDRVVSEQYF. As DNA, the CDR3 is TGTGCCAGCTCGCCGGACAGGGTCGTTTCCGAGCAGTACTTC. V gene TRBV18 combines with J gene TRBJ2-7; 8 bases are shared with TRBD1. The junction had 10 bases not matched to a gene; V was cut back by 6 bases and J by 6 bases. Germline lookup yields CDR1 KGHSH and CDR2 LQKENI. The CDR3 is made up of 14 amino acids.

This clonotype has just a few counts. This chain joins TRBV9 and TRBJ1-1, with D hard to call. CDR1 is SGDLS and CDR2 is YYNGEE in the germline V gene. V lost 3 bases to trimming and J lost 3 bases, with 9 bases between them. The CDR3 is made up of 13 amino acids. The CDR3 nucleotides are TGTGCCAGCAGCGGAAGGGAGCACACTGAAGCTTTCTTT. Its translation: CASSGREHTEAFF.

The chain employs TRBV28 and TRBJ2-7; D tentatively reads TRBD1 or TRBD2 (5 bases each). The CDR3 spans 14 residues. CDR1 is MDHEN and CDR2 is SYDVKM in the germline V gene. Trimming pared 3 bases from V and 6 bases from J, leaving 15 bases between. CDR3 loop: CASSLGTLHFEQYF. The CDR3 DNA reads as TGTGCCAGCAGTTTGGGGACGCTCCATTTCGAGCAGTACTTC.

In its sample, this clonotype was seen a few times. The J gene is TRBJ2-1, the V gene TRBV11-2; TRBD1 might be the D (6 bases). This CDR3 comprises 16 residues. V was trimmed by 5 bases and J by 0 bases, leaving 14 bases between them. In germline, CDR1 is SGHAT, CDR2 FQNNGV. CDR3 in amino acids: CASSDPTGSSYNEQFF. The CDR3 DNA is TGTGCCAGCAGCGATCCTACAGGGAGCTCCTACAATGAGCAGTTCTTC.

This sequence joins TRBV11-2 and TRBJ1-2; 12 positions agree with TRBD1. Germline CDR1 and CDR2: SGHAT and FQNNGV. This CDR3 has 17 amino acids. The junction had 13 bases not matched to a gene; V was cut back by 5 bases and J by 6 bases. Written as DNA, the CDR3 is TGTGCCAGCAGCCCGGCCGGGACAGGGGGCCGGGTAGATGGCTACACCTTC. Its protein product is CASSPAGTGGRVDGYTF.

This clonotype was seen more than once but under ten times. The V and J genes are TRBV29-1 and TRBJ2-2; TRBD2 matches at 7 bases. V trimming: 5 bases; J trimming: 6 bases; junction bases outside the gene matches: 6. Germline lookup yields CDR1 SQVTM and CDR2 ANQGSEA. This CDR3 contains 13 residues. DNA for the CDR3: TGCAGCGTTTACTCAGGGAGGGCCGGGGAGCTGTTTTTT. It encodes CSVYSGRAGELFF.

This chain uses TRBV20-1 with TRBJ1-1, with D possibly TRBD1 on 5 matching bases. Germline CDR1 reads DFQATT; CDR2 reads SNEGSKA (reference sequence). There are 13 residues in the CDR3. V was shortened by 5 bases and J by 5 bases, with 15 bases between the two germline ends. CDR3 sequence reads: CSAPQPGGTEAFF. The CDR3 region has the DNA TGCAGTGCTCCCCAACCGGGGGGAACTGAAGCTTTCTTT.